The 16 T cell receptor beta chains in this list originate from one sample, sequenced in a study of siplizumab effects on memory and regulatory T cells. This table comes from immunoSEQ multiplex PCR, and its TCRdb copy is limited to in-frame clones, with some not included. The top ten hold less than 0.035% of the sample, which has over 85,000 clones, around 97% seen once. Sequenced input: naive CD4+ T cells sorted from blood. These receptors all stem from a human donor in good health.

This sequence joins TRBV30 and TRBJ2-7; the D gene is possibly TRBD2 (5 bases). Germline V gene lookup returns CDR1 GTSNPN and CDR2 SVGIG (reference sequence). Trimming cost V 3 bases and J 5 bases, with 17 bases left between them. The CDR3 has 14 residues. CDR3 sequence (DNA): TGTGCCTGGAGGGGAGAGGCTGTGTTCAACGAGCAGTACTTC. It encodes CAWRGEAVFNEQYF.

There are a few counts of this clone. This chain links TRBV19 with TRBJ1-5; D is unresolved. Germline V gives CDR1 LNHDA, CDR2 SQIVND (reference sequence). V lost 3 bases and J lost 2, with 11 bases in between. This CDR3 is 15 amino acids long. The CDR3 nucleotides are TGTGCCAGTAGTATGGAGAAAAGGGGCAATCAGCCCCAGCATTTT. This translates into CASSMEKRGNQPQHF.

This chain joins TRBV19 and TRBJ1-5; D perhaps matches TRBD1 (6 bases). With 9 bases removed from V and 3 bases from J, the gap between germline ends came to 15 bases. CDR1 and CDR2 from the germline V gene are LNHDA and SQIVND (reference sequence). The CDR3 length is 14 residues. CDR3 sequence (DNA): TGTGCCAGCAACCGGGGGCAGCTCAATCAGCCCCAGCATTTT. It specifies CASNRGQLNQPQHF.

J is TRBJ2-7 and V is TRBV28; D perhaps matches TRBD2 (6 bases). V was shortened by 8 bases and J by 2 bases, with 16 bases between the two germline ends. Germline assignment: CDR1 MDHEN and CDR2 SYDVKM. This CDR3 is built from 14 residues. As DNA, the CDR3 is TGTGCCAGCGGACTACAAACAGTGCCCTACGAGCAGTACTTC. It codes for CASGLQTVPYEQYF. Drawing the rest from reference TRBV28 and TRBJ2-7, the complete variable domain is DVKVTQSSRYLVKRTGEKVFLECVQDMDHENMFWYRQDPGLGLRLIYFSYDVKMKEKGDIPEGYSVSREKKERFSLILESASTNQTSMYLCASGLQTVPYEQYFGPGTRLTVT.

Regarding this clone: Other DNA sequences in the same sample also yield this CDR3. The chain recombines TRBV4-2 with TRBJ2-7; TRBD2 agrees at 12 bases. Unmatched junction bases numbered 9, after V lost 0 bases and J lost 3 bases. The CDR3 loop spans 18 amino acids. In germline, CDR1 is LGHNA, CDR2 YNFKEQ. The CDR3 region has the DNA TGTGCCAGCAGCCAAGATCGGCTAGCGGGGGGGAATAACTACGAGCAGTACTTC. Encoded protein: CASSQDRLAGGNNYEQYF.

V gene TRBV6-5 combines with J gene TRBJ1-5, with no clear D. The V end lost 2 bases, the J end lost 5 bases, and 10 bases lay between the germline ends. Germline loops: CDR1 MNHEY, CDR2 SVGAGI. The CDR3 sequence is 14 residues long. CDR3 in DNA: TGTGCCAGCAGTTACCACTTCAAGGATCAGCCCCAGCATTTT. Translating gives CASSYHFKDQPQHF.

In nucleotides, the CDR3 is TGTGCCAGTTTCCGAGGGGGGTGGCTAGCCTACGAGCAGTACTTC. It is translated as CASFRGGWLAYEQYF. The J gene is TRBJ2-7, the V gene TRBV2, with D perhaps matching TRBD1 or TRBD2 (6 bases each). V lost 9 bases to trimming and J lost 2 bases, with 20 bases between them. Germline lookup yields CDR1 SNHLY and CDR2 FYNNEI. The CDR3 has 15 amino acids.

This clone was detected once. The V call is TRBV5-1, the J call TRBJ1-4; the D is unclear. V lost 0 bases to trimming and J lost 0 bases, with 3 bases between them. Germline CDR1 reads SGHRS; CDR2 reads YFSETQ. CDR3 length equals 14 residues. The CDR3 coding sequence is TGCGCCAGCAGCTTGGGGGCAACTAATGAAAAACTGTTTTTT. It encodes CASSLGATNEKLFF.

The genes are TRBV25-1 and TRBJ1-4; unclear D gene. V was trimmed by 3 bases and J by 7 bases, leaving 15 bases between them. CDR3 size: 15 residues. CDR1 and CDR2 from the germline V gene are MGHDK and SYGVNS. CDR3 in DNA: TGTGCCAGCAGTGATTCTCGGGGTCCGGGTGAAAAACTGTTTTTT. Encoded protein: CASSDSRGPGEKLFF.

The chain couples TRBV7-6 to TRBJ2-7; 7 bases agree with TRBD2. CDR3 length equals 14 residues. The junction had 6 bases not matched to a gene; V was cut back by 5 bases and J by 2 bases. CDR1 is SGHVS and CDR2 is FNYEAQ in the germline V gene. CDR3 in amino acids: CASSPRGLAYEQYF. In nucleotides, the CDR3 is TGTGCCAGCAGCCCGCGGGGGTTAGCCTACGAGCAGTACTTC.

This clone was seen a few times. The J gene is TRBJ1-2, the V gene TRBV18; 11 positions agree with TRBD1. Germline V gene sequence: CDR1 KGHSH, CDR2 LQKENI. J lost 6 bases, V lost 4 bases, and 1 base had no gene match. This CDR3 region has 13 residues. CDR3 protein: CASSRGQGDGYTF. The CDR3 coding sequence is TGTGCCAGCTCACGGGGACAGGGGGATGGCTACACCTTC.

The genes are TRBV6-5 and TRBJ1-1; D is unclear. V lost 3 bases, J lost 1 base, and 9 bases lay in between. The CDR3 has 14 residues. Germline CDR1 MNHEY, CDR2 SVGAGI. In DNA form, the CDR3 reads TGTGCCAGCAGTTATAAGGGAACGAACACTGAAGCTTTCTTT. Translating it yields CASSYKGTNTEAFF.

V and J are TRBV10-3 and TRBJ2-3; TRBD2 aligns across 8 bases. V lost 7 bases, J lost 1 base, and 4 bases stayed unmatched. Germline CDR1 ENHRY, CDR2 SYGVKD. This CDR3 has 14 amino acids. CDR3 in amino acids: CAIMSGGGTDTQYF. In DNA form, the CDR3 reads TGTGCCATCATGAGCGGGGGTGGCACAGATACGCAGTATTTT.

The V gene is TRBV6-6, the J gene TRBJ2-7; 11 positions match TRBD1. Trimming removed 7 bases from V and 4 bases from J; junction bases left unmatched: 6. Germline assignment: CDR1 MNHNY and CDR2 SVGAGI (reference sequence). The CDR3 contains 14 residues. The CDR3, as DNA: TGTGCCAGCACCTCGGACAGGGGGCTTTACGAGCAGTACTTC. Translation: CASTSDRGLYEQYF.

This clone was counted only a few times. The genes are TRBV10-1 and TRBJ1-6; no clear D. Germline CDR1 is WNHNN and CDR2 is SYGVQD (reference sequence). The V and J ends lost 4 bases and 10 bases respectively, with 8 bases between them. The CDR3 extends over 12 amino acids. The CDR3 DNA reads as TGCGCCAGCAGTGCGCTGGGGTCACCCCTCCACTTT. This sequence encodes CASSALGSPLHF.

The chain uses TRBV29-1 and TRBJ2-1, with 7 bases identical to TRBD1. V lost 1 base and J lost 0; bases outside the gene matches: 3. Germline CDR1 SQVTM, CDR2 ANQGSEA. The CDR3 is 15 residues long. DNA of the CDR3: TGCAGCGTTGAAGGCCGGGACAGCTCCTACAATGAGCAGTTCTTC. It specifies CSVEGRDSSYNEQFF.